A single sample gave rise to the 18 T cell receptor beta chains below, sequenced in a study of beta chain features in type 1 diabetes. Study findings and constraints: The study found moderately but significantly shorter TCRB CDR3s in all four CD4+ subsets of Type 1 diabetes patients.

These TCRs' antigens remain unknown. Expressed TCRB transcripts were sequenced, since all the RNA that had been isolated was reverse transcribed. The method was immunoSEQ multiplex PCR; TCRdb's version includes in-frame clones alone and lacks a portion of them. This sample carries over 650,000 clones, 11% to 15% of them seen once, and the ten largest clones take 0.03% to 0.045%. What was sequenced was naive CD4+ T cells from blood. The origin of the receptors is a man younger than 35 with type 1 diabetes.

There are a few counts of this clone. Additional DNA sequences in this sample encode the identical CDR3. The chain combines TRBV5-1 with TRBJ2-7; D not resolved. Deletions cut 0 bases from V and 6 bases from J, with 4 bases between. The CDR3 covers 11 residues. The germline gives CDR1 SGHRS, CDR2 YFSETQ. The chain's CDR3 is CASSLEGEQYF. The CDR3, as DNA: TGCGCCAGCAGCTTGGAGGGCGAGCAGTACTTC.

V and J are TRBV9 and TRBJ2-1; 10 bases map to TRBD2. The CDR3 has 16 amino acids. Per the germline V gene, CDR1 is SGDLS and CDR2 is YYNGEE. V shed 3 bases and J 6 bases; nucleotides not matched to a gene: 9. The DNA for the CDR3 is TGTGCCAGCAGCGCCCTTAGCGGGGGGTGGGGCAATGAGCAGTTCTTC. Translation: CASSALSGGWGNEQFF. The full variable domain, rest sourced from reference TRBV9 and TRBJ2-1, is DSGVTQTPKHLITATGQRVTLRCSPRSGDLSVYWYQQSLDQGLQFLIQYYNGEERAKGNILERFSAQQFPDLHSELNLSSLELGDSALYFCASSALSGGWGNEQFFGPGTRLTVL.

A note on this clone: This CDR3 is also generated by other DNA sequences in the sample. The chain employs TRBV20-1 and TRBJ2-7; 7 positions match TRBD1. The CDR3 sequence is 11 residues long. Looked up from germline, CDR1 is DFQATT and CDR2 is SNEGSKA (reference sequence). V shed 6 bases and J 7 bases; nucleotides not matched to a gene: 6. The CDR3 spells CSAGRGYEQYF. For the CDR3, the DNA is TGCAGTGCAGGCAGGGGGTATGAGCAGTACTTC.

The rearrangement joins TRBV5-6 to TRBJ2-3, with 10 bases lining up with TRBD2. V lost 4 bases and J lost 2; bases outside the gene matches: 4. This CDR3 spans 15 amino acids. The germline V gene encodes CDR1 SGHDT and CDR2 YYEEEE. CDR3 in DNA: TGTGCCAGCAGCAGCGGGACTAGCGTCACAGATACGCAGTATTTT. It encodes CASSSGTSVTDTQYF.

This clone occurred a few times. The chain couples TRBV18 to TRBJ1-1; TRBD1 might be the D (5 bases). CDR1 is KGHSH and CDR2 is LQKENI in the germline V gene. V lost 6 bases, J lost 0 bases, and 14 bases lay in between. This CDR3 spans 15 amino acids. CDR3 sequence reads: CASSPPQGLNTEAFF. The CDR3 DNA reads TGTGCCAGCTCCCCTCCCCAGGGACTGAACACTGAAGCTTTCTTT.

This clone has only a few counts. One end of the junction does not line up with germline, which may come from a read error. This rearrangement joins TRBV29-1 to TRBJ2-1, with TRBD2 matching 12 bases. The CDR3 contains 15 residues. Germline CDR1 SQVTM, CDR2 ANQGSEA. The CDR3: CSAEEETSGRGEQFF. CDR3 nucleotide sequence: TGCAGCGCTGAAGAGGAGACTAGCGGGAGAGGGGAGCAGTTCTTC.

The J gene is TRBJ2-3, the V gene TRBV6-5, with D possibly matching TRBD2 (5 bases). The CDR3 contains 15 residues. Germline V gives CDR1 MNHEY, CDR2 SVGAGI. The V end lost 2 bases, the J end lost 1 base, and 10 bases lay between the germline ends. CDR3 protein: CASSYMRAGTDTQYF. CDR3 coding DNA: TGTGCCAGCAGTTACATGCGGGCGGGCACAGATACGCAGTATTTT.

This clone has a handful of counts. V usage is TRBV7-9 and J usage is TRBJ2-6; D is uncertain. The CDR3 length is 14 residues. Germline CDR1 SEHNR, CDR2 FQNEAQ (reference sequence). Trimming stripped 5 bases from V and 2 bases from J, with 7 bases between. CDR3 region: CASSPSPGANVLTF. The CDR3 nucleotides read TGTGCCAGCAGCCCCAGCCCTGGGGCCAACGTCCTGACTTTC.

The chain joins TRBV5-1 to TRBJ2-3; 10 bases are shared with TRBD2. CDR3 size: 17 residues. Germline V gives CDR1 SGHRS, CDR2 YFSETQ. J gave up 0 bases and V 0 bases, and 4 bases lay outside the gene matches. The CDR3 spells CASSLATSGHSTDTQYF. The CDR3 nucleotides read TGCGCCAGCAGCTTGGCGACTAGCGGGCATAGCACAGATACGCAGTATTTT.

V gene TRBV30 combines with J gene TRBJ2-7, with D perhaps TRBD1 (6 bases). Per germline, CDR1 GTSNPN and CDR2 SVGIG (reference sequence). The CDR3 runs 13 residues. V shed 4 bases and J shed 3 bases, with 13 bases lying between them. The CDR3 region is CAWMGTGYYEQYF. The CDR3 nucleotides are TGTGCCTGGATGGGAACAGGGTACTACGAGCAGTACTTC. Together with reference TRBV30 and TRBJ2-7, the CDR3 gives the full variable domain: SQTIHQWPATLVQPVGSPLSLECTVEGTSNPNLYWYRQAAGRGLQLLFYSVGIGQISSEVPQNLSASRPQDRQFILSSKKLLLSDSGFYLCAWMGTGYYEQYFGPGTRLTVT.

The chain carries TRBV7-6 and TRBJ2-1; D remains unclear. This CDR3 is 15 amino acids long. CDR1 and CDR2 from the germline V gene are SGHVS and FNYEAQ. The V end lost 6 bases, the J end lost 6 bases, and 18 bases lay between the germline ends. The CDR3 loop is CASSLFGLVGNEQFF. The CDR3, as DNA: TGTGCCAGCAGTTTATTCGGTCTAGTAGGCAATGAGCAGTTCTTC.

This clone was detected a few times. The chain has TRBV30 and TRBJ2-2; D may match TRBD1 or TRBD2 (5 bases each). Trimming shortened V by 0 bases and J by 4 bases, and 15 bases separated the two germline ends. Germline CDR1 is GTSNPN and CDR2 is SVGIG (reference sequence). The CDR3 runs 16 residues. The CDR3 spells CAWSVLQGVGTGELFF. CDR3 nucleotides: TGTGCCTGGAGTGTATTGCAGGGAGTAGGCACCGGGGAGCTGTTTTTT. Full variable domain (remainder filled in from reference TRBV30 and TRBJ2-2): SQTIHQWPATLVQPVGSPLSLECTVEGTSNPNLYWYRQAAGRGLQLLFYSVGIGQISSEVPQNLSASRPQDRQFILSSKKLLLSDSGFYLCAWSVLQGVGTGELFFGEGSRLTVL.

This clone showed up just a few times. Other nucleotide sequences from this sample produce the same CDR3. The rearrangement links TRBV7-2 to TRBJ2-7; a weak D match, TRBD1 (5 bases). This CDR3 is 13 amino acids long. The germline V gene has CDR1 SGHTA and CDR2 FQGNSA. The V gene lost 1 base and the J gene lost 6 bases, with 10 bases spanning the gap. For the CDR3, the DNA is TGTGCCAGCAGCTTAGGGCAGGGTGTCGAGCAGTACTTC. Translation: CASSLGQGVEQYF.

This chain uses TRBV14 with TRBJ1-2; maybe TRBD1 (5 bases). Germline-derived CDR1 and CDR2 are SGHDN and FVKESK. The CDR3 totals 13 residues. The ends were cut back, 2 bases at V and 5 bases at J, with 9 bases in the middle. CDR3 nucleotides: TGTGCCAGCAGCCAACAGGGATCTTATGGCTACACCTTC. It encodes CASSQQGSYGYTF.

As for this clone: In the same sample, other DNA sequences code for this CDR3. The CDR3 DNA follows: TGCGCCAGCAGCCTTACTAACAATGAGCAGTTCTTC. It codes for CASSLTNNEQFF. The V and J genes are TRBV5-1 and TRBJ2-1; D gene ambiguous. The V gene's germline CDR1 is SGHRS and CDR2 YFSETQ. The V gene lost 4 bases and the J gene lost 5 bases, with 7 bases spanning the gap. The CDR3 is 12 amino acids.

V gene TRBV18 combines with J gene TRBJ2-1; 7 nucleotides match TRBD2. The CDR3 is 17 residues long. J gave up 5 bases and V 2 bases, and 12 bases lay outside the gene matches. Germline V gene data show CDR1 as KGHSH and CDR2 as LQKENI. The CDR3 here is CASSPALAGLANNEQFF. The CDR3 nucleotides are TGTGCCAGCTCACCAGCCTTAGCGGGCCTGGCCAACAATGAGCAGTTCTTC. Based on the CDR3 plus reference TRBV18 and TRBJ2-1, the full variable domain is NAGVMQNPRHLVRRRGQEARLRCSPMKGHSHVYWYRQLPEEGLKFMVYLQKENIIDESGMPKERFSAEFPKEGPSILRIQQVVRGDSAAYFCASSPALAGLANNEQFFGPGTRLTVL.

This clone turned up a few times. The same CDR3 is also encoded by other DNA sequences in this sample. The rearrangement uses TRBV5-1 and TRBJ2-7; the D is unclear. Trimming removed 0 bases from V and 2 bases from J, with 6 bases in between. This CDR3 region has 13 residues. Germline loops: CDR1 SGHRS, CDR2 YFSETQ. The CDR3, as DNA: TGCGCCAGCAGCTTGGCAGCAGCCTACGAGCAGTACTTC. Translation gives CASSLAAAYEQYF.

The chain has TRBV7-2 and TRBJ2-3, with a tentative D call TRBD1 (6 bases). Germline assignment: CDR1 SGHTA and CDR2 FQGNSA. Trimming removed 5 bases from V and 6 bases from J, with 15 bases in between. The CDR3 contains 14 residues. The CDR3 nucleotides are TGTGCCAGCAGCACATCAACAGGGATCGATACGCAGTATTTT. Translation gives CASSTSTGIDTQYF. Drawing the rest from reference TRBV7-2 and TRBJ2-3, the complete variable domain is GAGVSQSPSNKVTEKGKDVELRCDPISGHTALYWYRQSLGQGLEFLIYFQGNSAPDKSGLPSDRFSAERTGGSVSTLTIQRTQQEDSAVYLCASSTSTGIDTQYFGPGTRLTVL.